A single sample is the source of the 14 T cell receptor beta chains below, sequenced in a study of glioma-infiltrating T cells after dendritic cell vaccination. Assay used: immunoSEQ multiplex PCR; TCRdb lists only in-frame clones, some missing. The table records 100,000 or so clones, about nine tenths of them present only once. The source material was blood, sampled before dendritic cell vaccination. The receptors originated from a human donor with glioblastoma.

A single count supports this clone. The CDR3 loop reads CASLRGVGTEAFF. CDR3 bases: TGTGCCAGTCTAAGGGGTGTGGGCACTGAAGCTTTCTTT. The V gene is TRBV2, the J gene TRBJ1-1, with D perhaps matching TRBD1 (5 bases). Germline V gives CDR1 SNHLY, CDR2 FYNNEI. The germline V and J ends were trimmed by 9 bases and 4 bases, with 15 bases remaining between them. This CDR3 is 13 amino acids long.

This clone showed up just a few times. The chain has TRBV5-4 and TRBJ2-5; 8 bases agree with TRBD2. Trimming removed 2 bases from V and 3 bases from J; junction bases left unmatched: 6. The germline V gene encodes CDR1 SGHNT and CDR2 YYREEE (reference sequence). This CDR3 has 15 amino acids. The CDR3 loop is CASSFKTGGKETQYF. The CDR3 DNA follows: TGTGCCAGCAGCTTTAAAACGGGGGGGAAAGAGACCCAGTACTTC.

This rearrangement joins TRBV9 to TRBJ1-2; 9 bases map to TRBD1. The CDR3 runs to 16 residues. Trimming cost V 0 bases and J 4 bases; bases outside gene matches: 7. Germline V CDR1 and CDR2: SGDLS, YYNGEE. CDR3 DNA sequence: TGTGCCAGCAGCGTAGGTGGGACAGGGTCTTTCTATGGCTACACCTTC. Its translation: CASSVGGTGSFYGYTF.

This CDR3 is CRRTSFEQFF. The CDR3 DNA is TGCAGAAGAACTAGTTTTGAGCAGTTCTTC. The rearrangement links TRBV20-1 to TRBJ2-1; D might be TRBD2 (5 bases). CDR3 size: 10 residues. The V gene's germline CDR1 is DFQATT and CDR2 SNEGSKA (reference sequence).

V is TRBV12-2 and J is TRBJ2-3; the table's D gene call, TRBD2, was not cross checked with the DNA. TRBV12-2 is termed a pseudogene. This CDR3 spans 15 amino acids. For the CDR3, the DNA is TGTGCAAGTCGCTCGGGAGAGGTTTTCACAGATACGCAGTATTTT. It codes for CASRSGEVFTDTQYF.

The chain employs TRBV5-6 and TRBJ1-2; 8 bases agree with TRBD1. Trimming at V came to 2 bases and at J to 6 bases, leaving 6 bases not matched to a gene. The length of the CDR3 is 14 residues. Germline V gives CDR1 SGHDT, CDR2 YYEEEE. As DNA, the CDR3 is TGTGCCAGCAGCTTTGGACAGGGCGGTCATGGCTACACCTTC. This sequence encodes CASSFGQGGHGYTF.

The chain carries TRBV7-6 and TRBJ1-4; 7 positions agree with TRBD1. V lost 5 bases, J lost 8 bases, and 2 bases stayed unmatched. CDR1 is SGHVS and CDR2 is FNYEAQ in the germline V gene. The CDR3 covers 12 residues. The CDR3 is CASSQQGEKLFF. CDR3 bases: TGTGCCAGCAGCCAACAGGGGGAAAAACTGTTTTTT.

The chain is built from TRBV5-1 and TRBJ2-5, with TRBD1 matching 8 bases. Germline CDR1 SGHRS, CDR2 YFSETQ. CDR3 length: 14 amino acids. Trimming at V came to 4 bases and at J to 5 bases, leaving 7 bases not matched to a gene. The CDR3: CASSGGQAAETQYF. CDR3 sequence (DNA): TGCGCCAGCAGCGGGGGACAGGCGGCGGAGACCCAGTACTTC.

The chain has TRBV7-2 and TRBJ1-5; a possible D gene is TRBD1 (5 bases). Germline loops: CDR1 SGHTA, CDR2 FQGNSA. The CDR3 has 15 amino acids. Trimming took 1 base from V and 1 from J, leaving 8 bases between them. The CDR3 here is CASSLGGSSNQPQHF. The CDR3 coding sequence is TGTGCCAGCAGCTTAGGGGGCAGCAGCAATCAGCCCCAGCATTTT. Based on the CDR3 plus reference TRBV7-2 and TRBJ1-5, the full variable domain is GAGVSQSPSNKVTEKGKDVELRCDPISGHTALYWYRQSLGQGLEFLIYFQGNSAPDKSGLPSDRFSAERTGGSVSTLTIQRTQQEDSAVYLCASSLGGSSNQPQHFGDGTRLSIL.

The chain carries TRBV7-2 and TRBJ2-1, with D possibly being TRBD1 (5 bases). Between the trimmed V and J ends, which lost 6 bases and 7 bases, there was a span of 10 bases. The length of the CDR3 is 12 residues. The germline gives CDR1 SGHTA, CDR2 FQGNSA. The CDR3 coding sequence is TGTGCCAGCAGATCAGGGATGAATGAGCAGTTCTTC. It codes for CASRSGMNEQFF.

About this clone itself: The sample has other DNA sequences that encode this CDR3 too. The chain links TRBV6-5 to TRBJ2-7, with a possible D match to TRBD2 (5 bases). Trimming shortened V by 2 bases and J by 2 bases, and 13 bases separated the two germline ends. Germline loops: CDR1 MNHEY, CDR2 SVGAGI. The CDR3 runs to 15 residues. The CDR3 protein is CASSYTGTATYEQYF. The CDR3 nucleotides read TGTGCCAGCAGTTACACGGGAACCGCTACCTACGAGCAGTACTTC.

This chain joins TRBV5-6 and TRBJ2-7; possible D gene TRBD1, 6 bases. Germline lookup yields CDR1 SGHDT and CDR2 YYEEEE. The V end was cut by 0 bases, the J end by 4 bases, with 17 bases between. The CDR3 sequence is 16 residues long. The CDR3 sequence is CASSLGGGQTIYEQYF. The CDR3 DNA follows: TGTGCCAGCAGCTTGGGGGGTGGACAGACGATTTACGAGCAGTACTTC.

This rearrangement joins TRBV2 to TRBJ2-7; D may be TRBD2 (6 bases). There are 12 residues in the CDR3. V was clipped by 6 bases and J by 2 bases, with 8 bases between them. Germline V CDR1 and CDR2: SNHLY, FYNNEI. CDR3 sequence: CASREGTYEQYF. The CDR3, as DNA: TGTGCCAGCAGGGAGGGGACCTACGAGCAGTACTTC.

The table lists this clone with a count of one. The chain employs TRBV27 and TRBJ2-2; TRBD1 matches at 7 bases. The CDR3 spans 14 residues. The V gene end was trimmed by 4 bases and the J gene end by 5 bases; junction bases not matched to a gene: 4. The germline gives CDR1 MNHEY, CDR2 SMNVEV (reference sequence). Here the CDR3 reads CASSWATGTGELFF. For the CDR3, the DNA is TGTGCCAGCAGTTGGGCGACAGGGACCGGGGAGCTGTTTTTT.